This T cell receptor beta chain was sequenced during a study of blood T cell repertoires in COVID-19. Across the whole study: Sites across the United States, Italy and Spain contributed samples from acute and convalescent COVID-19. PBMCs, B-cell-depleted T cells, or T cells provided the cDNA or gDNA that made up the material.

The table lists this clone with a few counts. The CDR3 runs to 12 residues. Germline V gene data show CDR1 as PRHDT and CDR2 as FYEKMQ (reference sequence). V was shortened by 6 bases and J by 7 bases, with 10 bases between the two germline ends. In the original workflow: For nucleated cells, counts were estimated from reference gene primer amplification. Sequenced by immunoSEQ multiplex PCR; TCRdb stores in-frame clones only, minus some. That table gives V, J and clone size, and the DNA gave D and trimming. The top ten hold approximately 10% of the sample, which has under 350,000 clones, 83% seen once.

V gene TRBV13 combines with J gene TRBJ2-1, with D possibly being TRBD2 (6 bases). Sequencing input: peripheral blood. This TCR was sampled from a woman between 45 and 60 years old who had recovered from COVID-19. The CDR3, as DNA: TGTGCCAGCAGGTCCCGGGGGAATGAGCAGTTCTTC. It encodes CASRSRGNEQFF. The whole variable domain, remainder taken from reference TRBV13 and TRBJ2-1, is AAGVIQSPRHLIKEKRETATLKCYPIPRHDTVYWYQQGPGQDPQFLISFYEKMQSDKGSIPDRFSAQQFSDYHSELNMSSLELGDSALYFCASRSRGNEQFFGPGTRLTVL.